One and the same sample provided the 32 T cell receptor beta chains below, sequenced in a study of CD8+ T cells in alopecia areata. Extraction of RNA preceded its reverse transcription into cDNA, which served as the sequencing template. Here immunoSEQ multiplex PCR was the method, and the copy in TCRdb shows in-frame clones only, minus some. The repertoire holds 45,000 to 70,000 clones, with 96% as singletons. The sequencing here drew on CD8+ T cells sorted from blood, taken at week 0. Source of these receptors: a human donor with alopecia areata.

The chain links TRBV6-5 to TRBJ2-1; TRBD1 agrees at 11 bases. The CDR3 is made up of 15 amino acids. Germline-derived CDR1 and CDR2 are MNHEY and SVGAGI. V shed 5 bases, J shed 5 bases, and the junction held 5 bases outside the gene matches. The CDR3 loop is CASSPGGQGDNEQFF. The CDR3 region has the DNA TGTGCCAGCAGTCCCGGGGGACAGGGGGACAATGAGCAGTTCTTC.

The V and J genes are TRBV19 and TRBJ1-6; tentatively, D is TRBD1 (6 bases). Germline V gives CDR1 LNHDA, CDR2 SQIVND (reference sequence). V was shortened by 3 bases and J by 10 bases, with 13 bases between the two germline ends. The CDR3 sequence is 14 residues long. The CDR3 protein is CASSISRGPSPLHF. For the CDR3, the DNA is TGTGCCAGTAGTATTTCCAGGGGACCCTCACCCCTCCACTTT.

V and J are TRBV7-2 and TRBJ2-5, with D possibly TRBD1 on 5 matching bases. This CDR3 has 16 amino acids. The V gene lost 6 bases and the J gene lost 0 bases, with 17 bases spanning the gap. Germline values: CDR1 SGHTA, CDR2 FQGNSA. The CDR3 DNA follows: TGTGCCAGCAGTATTTCCGGTGCAGGGCACCAAGAGACCCAGTACTTC. It yields the protein CASSISGAGHQETQYF.

The rearrangement uses TRBV10-3 and TRBJ2-2; D possibly corresponds to TRBD1 (6 bases). The CDR3 runs to 18 residues. CDR1 is ENHRY, CDR2 SYGVKD, per germline. The V and J ends lost 2 bases and 5 bases respectively, with 21 bases between them. CDR3 amino acids: CAISEVGTYPGRTGELFF. CDR3 in DNA: TGTGCCATCAGTGAGGTGGGGACATATCCGGGCAGGACCGGGGAGCTGTTTTTT.

V and J are TRBV5-6 and TRBJ2-5; 12 bases agree with TRBD2. The CDR3 consists of 17 residues. Germline lookup yields CDR1 SGHDT and CDR2 YYEEEE. V was clipped by 0 bases and J by 4 bases; unmatched bases: 7. CDR3 protein: CASSLELAGGPRETQYF. The CDR3 DNA is TGTGCCAGCAGCTTGGAGCTAGCGGGGGGGCCTCGAGAGACCCAGTACTTC.

The chain combines TRBV21-1 with TRBJ2-1; the table's D gene call, TRBD1, was not cross checked with the DNA. TRBV21-1 is labeled a pseudogene. The CDR3 has 19 residues. DNA of the CDR3: TGTGCCAGCAGCAAAGCGGGCAGGGGGGCCCCGAGCTCCTACAATGAGCAGTTCTTC. This sequence encodes CASSKAGRGAPSSYNEQFF.

The chain carries TRBV27 and TRBJ1-2; weak D call: TRBD1 (6 bases). Germline V lookup: CDR1 MNHEY, CDR2 SMNVEV (reference sequence). Trimming stripped 4 bases from V and 10 bases from J, with 19 bases between. The CDR3 runs to 14 residues. DNA of the CDR3: TGTGCCAGCAGTTCTATAGGGGGGCTGCCAAACTACACCTTC. Translated: CASSSIGGLPNYTF.

The V gene is TRBV13, the J gene TRBJ2-7; D gene ambiguous. V was cut by 3 bases and J by 1 base, with 10 bases left in between. CDR3 length: 14 residues. CDR1 and CDR2 from the germline V gene are PRHDT and FYEKMQ (reference sequence). CDR3 nucleotides: TGTGCCAGCAGCTTGGGTGGCAGTTCCTACGAGCAGTACTTC. It specifies CASSLGGSSYEQYF.

The rearrangement links TRBV5-1 to TRBJ2-7, with a weak D call TRBD1 (6 bases). In germline, CDR1 is SGHRS, CDR2 YFSETQ. Trimming stripped 4 bases from V and 5 bases from J, with 13 bases between. CDR3 length: 13 amino acids. In nucleotides, the CDR3 is TGCGCCAGCAGCCTGGACCACAGGGACGAGCAGTACTTC. Translation gives CASSLDHRDEQYF.

V and J are TRBV7-9 and TRBJ2-7, with TRBD1 identical over 9 bases. Germline V gives CDR1 SEHNR, CDR2 FQNEAQ (reference sequence). J lost 2 bases, V lost 5 bases, and 7 bases had no gene match. This CDR3 comprises 15 residues. The CDR3 bases are TGTGCCAGCAGCCCCCGGGACAGGGCCACCTACGAGCAGTACTTC. This encodes CASSPRDRATYEQYF. Together with reference TRBV7-9 and TRBJ2-7, the CDR3 gives the full variable domain: DTGVSQNPRHKITKRGQNVTFRCDPISEHNRLYWYRQTLGQGPEFLTYFQNEAQLEKSRLLSDRFSAERPKGSFSTLEIQRTEQGDSAMYLCASSPRDRATYEQYFGPGTRLTVT.

The genes are TRBV13 and TRBJ2-7; 7 bases agree with TRBD1. V lost 5 bases to trimming and J lost 2 bases; unmatched junction nucleotides: 3. This CDR3 is built from 13 residues. Germline V gives CDR1 PRHDT, CDR2 FYEKMQ (reference sequence). The CDR3 nucleotides are TGTGCCAGCAGCGGACAGGAAACCTACGAGCAGTACTTC. Its protein is CASSGQETYEQYF. The whole variable domain, remainder taken from reference TRBV13 and TRBJ2-7, is AAGVIQSPRHLIKEKRETATLKCYPIPRHDTVYWYQQGPGQDPQFLISFYEKMQSDKGSIPDRFSAQQFSDYHSELNMSSLELGDSALYFCASSGQETYEQYFGPGTRLTVT.

This rearrangement joins TRBV2 to TRBJ2-2; 8 bases align to TRBD2. The V gene end was trimmed by 7 bases and the J gene end by 0 bases; junction bases not matched to a gene: 4. Per the germline V gene, CDR1 is SNHLY and CDR2 is FYNNEI. The CDR3 contains 15 residues. The DNA of the CDR3 is TGTGCCAGCACCCTCGGGGGGGCGAACACCGGGGAGCTGTTTTTT. Translating gives CASTLGGANTGELFF.

The rearrangement joins TRBV15 to TRBJ2-7; TRBD1 matches at 10 bases. CDR1 is LNHNV, CDR2 YYDKDF, per germline (reference sequence). This CDR3 is 16 amino acids long. V trimming: 0 bases; J trimming: 2 bases; junction bases outside the gene matches: 4. Here the CDR3 DNA reads TGTGCCACCAGCAGAGAGGGACAGGGGCTAGCCTACGAGCAGTACTTC. Its translation: CATSREGQGLAYEQYF.

This sequence joins TRBV5-6 and TRBJ2-1; 10 bases match TRBD2. In germline, CDR1 is SGHDT, CDR2 YYEEEE. The CDR3 loop spans 17 amino acids. The trim removed 4 bases at V and 6 bases at J, leaving 13 bases unmatched. CDR3 sequence: CASSPSRAGGPSNEQFF. The CDR3 DNA reads TGTGCCAGCAGCCCCAGCAGAGCGGGGGGGCCTAGCAATGAGCAGTTCTTC.

This chain joins TRBV14 and TRBJ2-5; D gene uncertain. Trimming shortened V by 4 bases and J by 5 bases, and 11 bases separated the two germline ends. CDR3 size: 13 residues. The V gene's germline CDR1 is SGHDN and CDR2 FVKESK. CDR3 in DNA: TGTGCCAGCAGCCCGGGCAACTCGGAGACCCAGTACTTC. Amino acids: CASSPGNSETQYF.

The rearrangement joins TRBV29-1 to TRBJ2-3, with D perhaps assigned TRBD1 or TRBD2 (6 bases each). There are 14 residues in the CDR3. V was clipped by 2 bases and J by 3 bases, with 12 bases between them. Germline V gene sequence: CDR1 SQVTM, CDR2 ANQGSEA. The CDR3 nucleotides are TGCAGCGTTGAATTCCGGGGGCGAACAGATACGCAGTATTTT. Translated: CSVEFRGRTDTQYF.

V is TRBV29-1 and J is TRBJ2-1; 7 nucleotides match TRBD2. The V gene end was trimmed by 4 bases and the J gene end by 5 bases; junction bases not matched to a gene: 5. Germline loops: CDR1 SQVTM, CDR2 ANQGSEA. CDR3 size: 13 residues. CDR3 amino acids: CSVAGGYHNEQFF. CDR3 in DNA: TGCAGCGTTGCCGGGGGGTATCACAATGAGCAGTTCTTC.

V gene TRBV4-2 combines with J gene TRBJ2-7, with 7 bases aligning to TRBD2. V was clipped by 8 bases and J by 1 base; unmatched bases: 5. From germline, CDR1 is LGHNA and CDR2 YNFKEQ. This CDR3 has 13 amino acids. The CDR3 is CASGFGGSYEQYF. The CDR3 nucleotides read TGTGCCAGCGGTTTCGGGGGGTCCTACGAGCAGTACTTC.

The chain combines TRBV4-1 with TRBJ1-1, with D perhaps matching TRBD1 (5 bases). Trimming cost V 4 bases and J 4 bases, with 16 bases left between them. Per the germline V gene, CDR1 is MGHRA and CDR2 is YSYEKL. The CDR3 sequence is 15 residues long. The CDR3 loop is CASSRGPGEGTEAFF. Here the CDR3 DNA reads TGCGCCAGCAGCCGAGGGCCGGGGGAAGGCACTGAAGCTTTCTTT.

The V call is TRBV4-3, the J call TRBJ2-3, with D perhaps matching TRBD1 or TRBD2 (5 bases each). The CDR3 covers 15 residues. CDR1 is LGHNA and CDR2 is YSLEER in the germline V gene. The V end was cut by 0 bases, the J end by 6 bases, with 13 bases between. The CDR3 region has the DNA TGCGCCAGCAGCCAAGATCCAGGGAGCTCGGATACGCAGTATTTT. Its translation is CASSQDPGSSDTQYF.

This rearrangement joins TRBV11-2 to TRBJ2-7; D might be TRBD1 or TRBD2, each matching 5 bases. Trimming pared 4 bases from V and 5 bases from J, leaving 12 bases between. Germline assignment: CDR1 SGHAT and CDR2 FQNNGV. The CDR3 sequence is 13 residues long. CDR3 DNA: TGTGCCAGCAGCTGGGACCACGGCAACGAGCAGTACTTC. This codes for CASSWDHGNEQYF.

V is TRBV7-9 and J is TRBJ2-3; a possible D gene is TRBD2 (6 bases). V gave up 0 bases and J gave up 0 bases, with 13 bases separating them. Germline values: CDR1 SEHNR, CDR2 FQNEAQ (reference sequence). The CDR3 is 17 amino acids. CDR3 sequence (DNA): TGTGCCAGCAGCTTAGCGGCTCGGGGAGGTAGCACAGATACGCAGTATTTT. This translates into CASSLAARGGSTDTQYF.

V is TRBV18 and J is TRBJ2-1, with D tentatively TRBD1 (6 bases). This CDR3 spans 13 amino acids. Trimming took off 2 bases at V and 8 bases at J, with 10 bases between the two ends. Germline assignment: CDR1 KGHSH and CDR2 LQKENI. As DNA, the CDR3 is TGTGCCAGCTCACCAAGTCCAGGGGATGAGCAGTTCTTC. It is translated as CASSPSPGDEQFF.

This chain joins TRBV7-2 and TRBJ1-4; D gene unclear. Trimming shortened V by 0 bases and J by 8 bases, and 7 bases separated the two germline ends. Germline values: CDR1 SGHTA, CDR2 FQGNSA. The CDR3 contains 13 residues. The CDR3 loop is CASSLAFMEKLFF. The CDR3 nucleotides are TGTGCCAGCAGCTTAGCATTCATGGAAAAACTGTTTTTT.

The J gene is TRBJ2-2, the V gene TRBV7-8; 8 bases are shared with TRBD2. This CDR3 is 15 amino acids long. The V gene's germline CDR1 is SGHVS and CDR2 FQNEAQ. J lost 7 bases, V lost 1 base, and 5 bases had no gene match. CDR3 sequence reads: CASSLGGGLSGELFF. CDR3 nucleotides: TGTGCCAGCAGCTTAGGCGGGGGGCTCAGCGGGGAGCTGTTTTTT.

The CDR3 loop is CASVLVGGSYEQYF. In nucleotides, the CDR3 is TGTGCCAGCGTCCTCGTAGGGGGGTCCTACGAGCAGTACTTC. This chain connects TRBV2 to TRBJ2-7; D possibly uses TRBD1 or TRBD2 (6 bases each). CDR1 is SNHLY and CDR2 is FYNNEI in the germline V gene. V lost 8 bases and J 1 base, leaving 15 bases between the germline ends. The CDR3 has 14 amino acids.

The gene calls are TRBV5-1 and TRBJ1-4; TRBD1 aligns across 9 bases. The germline CDR1 and CDR2 sequences are SGHRS and YFSETQ. The trim removed 2 bases at V and 8 bases at J, leaving 10 bases unmatched. The CDR3 has 16 residues. The CDR3 DNA is TGCGCCAGCAGCTTCGGGACAGGGCGACCCGAGGAAAAACTGTTTTTT. It translates to CASSFGTGRPEEKLFF. Full variable domain (remainder filled in from reference TRBV5-1 and TRBJ1-4): KAGVTQTPRYLIKTRGQQVTLSCSPISGHRSVSWYQQTPGQGLQFLFEYFSETQRNKGNFPGRFSGRQFSNSRSEMNVSTLELGDSALYLCASSFGTGRPEEKLFFGSGTQLSVL.

V usage is TRBV19 and J usage is TRBJ2-6; no firm D call. Germline V lookup: CDR1 LNHDA, CDR2 SQIVND (reference sequence). Deletions cut 5 bases from V and 0 bases from J, with 8 bases between. The CDR3 has 15 amino acids. CDR3 in amino acids: CASSHTHSGANVLTF. CDR3 DNA: TGTGCCAGTAGTCATACTCACTCTGGGGCCAACGTCCTGACTTTC.

This clone has just one count. The J gene is TRBJ2-5, the V gene TRBV7-3; 8 bases align to TRBD1. Losses at the gene ends were 5 bases for V and 2 bases for J; bases not matched to a gene: 7. Per germline, CDR1 SGHTA and CDR2 FQGTGA. The CDR3 extends over 15 amino acids. Here the CDR3 reads CASSRFGQGQETQYF. The CDR3 nucleotides read TGTGCCAGCAGCCGTTTCGGACAGGGACAAGAGACCCAGTACTTC.

The chain carries TRBV5-6 and TRBJ1-2; TRBD1 matches at 7 bases. Unmatched junction bases numbered 3, after V lost 0 bases and J lost 1 base. Germline loops: CDR1 SGHDT, CDR2 YYEEEE. CDR3 length equals 15 residues. CDR3 sequence reads: CASSLGTGYNYGYTF. The DNA of the CDR3 is TGTGCCAGCAGCTTGGGGACAGGCTATAACTATGGCTACACCTTC.

The chain has TRBV29-1 and TRBJ2-3; D call uncertain. The CDR3 is made up of 13 amino acids. V shed 3 bases and J shed 2 bases, with 9 bases lying between them. Germline assignment: CDR1 SQVTM and CDR2 ANQGSEA. The CDR3 sequence is CSVEIPTTDTQYF. CDR3 bases: TGCAGCGTTGAGATTCCCACCACAGATACGCAGTATTTT.

V gene TRBV27 combines with J gene TRBJ2-3; D ambiguous. CDR3 length: 13 residues. V was shortened by 3 bases and J by 6 bases, with 10 bases between the two germline ends. In germline, CDR1 is MNHEY, CDR2 SMNVEV (reference sequence). The CDR3 reads CASSLISADTQYF. Written as DNA, the CDR3 is TGTGCCAGCAGTTTGATCTCGGCGGATACGCAGTATTTT.